This T cell receptor (beta chain) was profiled in a study of T cell responses to AZD1222 COVID-19 vaccine. Study observations and caveats: Mapped onto spike, vaccine-associated CD4 TCRs spanned it and were dominant at 160-218 and 743-854. Within unmutated variant regions lay the reported targets of nearly half of spike-specific TCRs. Seropositive status at baseline applied to only a handful of AZD1222 recipients.

To note about this clone: Its antigen is as yet unknown.

The germline gives CDR1 MDHEN, CDR2 SYDVKM. Trimming pared 7 bases from V and 4 bases from J, leaving 11 bases between. CDR3 length: 13 amino acids. The method was immunoSEQ multiplex PCR; TCRdb's version includes in-frame clones alone and lacks a portion of them. The sample records tens of thousands of clones, roughly 80% being singletons. The origin of this receptor is an adult who received the AZD1222 COVID-19 vaccine. The source material was peripheral blood, sampled 28 days after the second AZD1222 dose. This chain uses TRBV28 with TRBJ2-1; D unclear. This chain's CDR3 is CASINYAYNEQFF. The CDR3 region has the DNA TGTGCCAGCATCAACTACGCTTACAATGAGCAGTTCTTC.